Below are 21 T cell receptor beta chains sequenced from a single sample in a study of T cell repertoires in cytomegalovirus infection. TCRdb re-derived calls from the reads in MiXCR, one entry per CDR3 protein. The table lists about 230,000 distinct CDR3 sequences, about 23% of them singletons. The sequencing sample was made of CD8+ T cells from PBMCs. Receptors originate from a human donor in good health (CMV status not recorded). Some clones in this sample may be carry-over from other donors' samples.

This clonotype was seen only a few times. The chain combines TRBV6-5 with TRBJ2-1; D gene uncertain. V was shortened by 2 bases and J by 10 bases, with 12 bases between the two germline ends. Germline V lookup: CDR1 MNHEY, CDR2 SVGAGI. The CDR3 extends over 13 amino acids. In nucleotides, the CDR3 is TGTGCCAGCAGTTACCCCGCATCCGGAGAGCAGTTCTTC. Amino acids: CASSYPASGEQFF.

This clonotype showed up just a few times. This CDR3 reads CASSGQGGGQEDTQYF. In DNA form, the CDR3 reads TGTGCCAGCAGCGGGCAGGGGGGGGGGCAGGAAGATACGCAGTATTTT. V gene TRBV7-2 combines with J gene TRBJ2-3, with D possibly called TRBD1 or TRBD2 (7 bases each). Trimming took 5 bases from V and 5 from J, leaving 20 bases between them. This CDR3 has 16 residues. Germline CDR1 and CDR2: SGHTA and FQGNSA. Full variable domain (rest looked up from reference TRBV7-2 and TRBJ2-3): GAGVSQSPSNKVTEKGKDVELRCDPISGHTALYWYRQSLGQGLEFLIYFQGNSAPDKSGLPSDRFSAERTGGSVSTLTIQRTQQEDSAVYLCASSGQGGGQEDTQYFGPGTRLTVL.

This clonotype was seen ten or more times. J is TRBJ1-1 and V is TRBV7-9; no reliable D call. The CDR3 is 13 amino acids. Between the trimmed V and J ends, which lost 8 bases and 3 bases, there was a span of 13 bases. Germline assignment: CDR1 SEHNR and CDR2 FQNEAQ (reference sequence). CDR3 nucleotides: TGTGCCAGCGGAGTCGGACGGGACACTGAAGCTTTCTTT. Translated, it gives CASGVGRDTEAFF. The full variable domain, with the rest looked up from reference TRBV7-9 and TRBJ1-1, is DTGVSQNPRHKITKRGQNVTFRCDPISEHNRLYWYRQTLGQGPEFLTYFQNEAQLEKSRLLSDRFSAERPKGSFSTLEIQRTEQGDSAMYLCASGVGRDTEAFFGQGTRLTVV.

The chain couples TRBV2 to TRBJ1-2; the match to TRBD1 covers 10 bases. V was clipped by 7 bases and J by 4 bases; unmatched bases: 6. This CDR3 is 14 amino acids long. Germline V gene lookup returns CDR1 SNHLY and CDR2 FYNNEI. This chain's CDR3 is CASTLGQGTYGYTF. The CDR3 DNA sequence: TGTGCCAGCACTTTGGGACAGGGGACCTATGGCTACACCTTC.

This clonotype was observed at least ten times. The CDR3 region has the DNA TGTGCCAGCAGCCCCGGACTAGCGGGCTACGAGCAGTACTTC. Protein sequence: CASSPGLAGYEQYF. The rearrangement links TRBV7-2 to TRBJ2-7, with 11 bases matching TRBD2. V gave up 5 bases and J gave up 3 bases; unmatched junction bases: 3. Germline CDR1 is SGHTA and CDR2 is FQGNSA. There are 14 residues in the CDR3. Full variable domain (missing parts from reference TRBV7-2 and TRBJ2-7): GAGVSQSPSNKVTEKGKDVELRCDPISGHTALYWYRQSLGQGLEFLIYFQGNSAPDKSGLPSDRFSAERTGGSVSTLTIQRTQQEDSAVYLCASSPGLAGYEQYFGPGTRLTVT.

This rearrangement joins TRBV7-8 to TRBJ1-1; no firm D call. The CDR3 totals 14 residues. The ends were cut back, 1 base at V and 4 bases at J, with 10 bases in the middle. Germline CDR1 and CDR2: SGHVS and FQNEAQ. The CDR3 sequence: CASSLDMGFTEAFF. CDR3 coding DNA: TGTGCCAGCAGCTTAGATATGGGATTCACTGAAGCTTTCTTT.

This clonotype was picked up many times. V is TRBV12-5 and J is TRBJ1-5; a possible D gene is TRBD1 (5 bases). Trimming cost V 0 bases and J 0 bases, with 6 bases left between them. The CDR3 consists of 15 residues. The germline V gene has CDR1 LGHNT and CDR2 FRNRAP. The CDR3 loop reads CASGLVDSSNQPQHF. CDR3 DNA: TGTGCTAGTGGTTTGGTCGACAGTAGCAATCAGCCCCAGCATTTT. The variable domain in full, completed from reference TRBV12-5 and TRBJ1-5, reads DARVTQTPRHKVTEMGQEVTMRCQPILGHNTVFWYRQTMMQGLELLAYFRNRAPLDDSGMPKDRFSAEMPDATLATLKIQPSEPRDSAVYFCASGLVDSSNQPQHFGDGTRLSIL.

This clonotype was counted at least ten times. The V gene is TRBV6-5, the J gene TRBJ2-2; either TRBD1 or TRBD2 may fit D (6 bases each). The germline V and J ends were trimmed by 0 bases and 7 bases, with 12 bases remaining between them. Germline CDR1 and CDR2: MNHEY and SVGAGI. CDR3 length: 15 amino acids. Here the CDR3 reads CASSYSTGADGELFF. CDR3 bases: TGTGCCAGCAGTTACTCGACGGGGGCAGACGGGGAGCTGTTTTTT.

The V and J genes are TRBV19 and TRBJ2-7; the D is unclear. Trimming removed 4 bases at V and 2 bases at J, with 9 bases between. CDR3 size: 13 residues. CDR1 is LNHDA, CDR2 SQIVND, per germline (reference sequence). DNA for the CDR3: TGTGCCAGTAGTACAGACGTTACCTACGAGCAGTACTTC. Residues: CASSTDVTYEQYF.

This clonotype occurred once. The rearrangement joins TRBV6-6 to TRBJ2-1; 8 bases align to TRBD1. This CDR3 region has 13 residues. In germline, CDR1 is MNHNY, CDR2 SVGAGI (reference sequence). Trimming cost V 10 bases and J 6 bases; bases outside gene matches: 8. The CDR3 DNA reads TGTGCCACGGAGGACAGGGTCCCCAATGAGCAGTTCTTC. This gives the protein CATEDRVPNEQFF.

V is TRBV28 and J is TRBJ1-1; D remains unclear. Deletions cut 3 bases from V and 11 bases from J, with 13 bases between. The CDR3 has 12 residues. Germline CDR1 reads MDHEN; CDR2 reads SYDVKM. CDR3 bases: TGTGCCAGCAGTTTGCCAGGACGAGGTGCTTTCTTT. It codes for CASSLPGRGAFF.

The chain employs TRBV29-1 and TRBJ2-3; 8 bases align to TRBD2. Germline trimming cut 2 bases from V and 4 bases from J; bases unmatched to any gene: 5. CDR1 and CDR2 from the germline V gene are SQVTM and ANQGSEA. This CDR3 is 14 amino acids long. CDR3: CSVEKRGRADTQYF. DNA for the CDR3: TGCAGCGTTGAAAAGCGGGGGAGGGCAGATACGCAGTATTTT.

Remarks on this clonotype: A much larger clone lies one base from this, so it may be a read error. The rearrangement joins TRBV9 to TRBJ1-1, with D maybe TRBD1 (5 bases). Germline V gene data show CDR1 as SGDLS and CDR2 as YYNGEE. The ends were cut back, 4 bases at V and 1 base at J, with 8 bases in the middle. This CDR3 contains 13 residues. The CDR3 region is CASSPQGNTEAFF. The CDR3 bases are TGTGCCAGCAGCCCTCAGGGGAACACTGAAGCTTTCTTT.

The J gene is TRBJ2-7, the V gene TRBV29-1, with D maybe TRBD2 (5 bases). Germline V CDR1 and CDR2: SQVTM, ANQGSEA. This CDR3 has 11 amino acids. With 6 bases removed from V and 7 bases from J, the gap between germline ends came to 13 bases. In nucleotides, the CDR3 is TGCAGCGTCGGCGGGTCTCTAGAGCAGTACTTC. Protein product: CSVGGSLEQYF.

The chain has TRBV28 and TRBJ1-1, with 9 bases that match TRBD1. J lost 4 bases, V lost 7 bases, and 7 bases had no gene match. The germline V gene encodes CDR1 MDHEN and CDR2 SYDVKM. The CDR3 length is 14 residues. The CDR3 nucleotides are TGTGCCAGCAACCACAGGGGGCAGGGCACTGAAGCTTTCTTT. Translation gives CASNHRGQGTEAFF.

The chain couples TRBV6-6 to TRBJ2-7; TRBD2 matches at 7 bases. CDR1 and CDR2 from the germline V gene are MNHNY and SVGAGI (reference sequence). The CDR3 consists of 15 residues. The V segment lost 1 base and the J segment 3 bases; nucleotides outside the gene matches: 6. The CDR3 loop reads CASSYFSKRGYEQYF. CDR3 bases: TGTGCCAGCAGTTACTTCTCCAAGCGGGGCTACGAGCAGTACTTC.

This clonotype has just a few counts. The rearrangement links TRBV28 to TRBJ1-2; weak D call: TRBD1 (6 bases). CDR1 is MDHEN, CDR2 SYDVKM, per germline. V lost 5 bases and J 6 bases, leaving 16 bases between the germline ends. The CDR3 runs 14 residues. The CDR3 is CASSQTGGANGYTF. The CDR3 region has the DNA TGTGCCAGCAGTCAAACCGGGGGCGCGAATGGCTACACCTTC.

The genes are TRBV11-2 and TRBJ2-1; 10 bases align to TRBD2. CDR3 length: 18 residues. From germline, CDR1 is SGHAT and CDR2 FQNNGV. V was clipped by 3 bases and J by 0 bases; unmatched bases: 8. The chain's CDR3 is CASSFLPQRGGSYNEQFF. As DNA, the CDR3 is TGTGCCAGCAGCTTCTTGCCCCAGCGGGGGGGCTCCTACAATGAGCAGTTCTTC.

This clonotype was seen more than once but under ten times. The gene calls are TRBV4-1 and TRBJ1-5; the D is unclear. This CDR3 has 15 residues. V dropped 1 base and J dropped 5 bases, with 12 bases sitting between them. The germline V gene encodes CDR1 MGHRA and CDR2 YSYEKL. This chain's CDR3 is CASSQGQPYDQPQHF. CDR3 DNA sequence: TGCGCCAGCAGCCAAGGTCAGCCGTACGATCAGCCCCAGCATTTT.

V and J are TRBV29-1 and TRBJ1-1; maybe TRBD1 (5 bases). Germline V gene data show CDR1 as SQVTM and CDR2 as ANQGSEA. The CDR3 covers 12 residues. Trimming removed 8 bases from V and 0 bases from J, with 10 bases in between. CDR3 protein: CSFRDLNTEAFF. In DNA, the CDR3 is TGCAGCTTCCGGGACCTGAACACTGAAGCTTTCTTT.

This clonotype was counted only a few times. This rearrangement joins TRBV14 to TRBJ1-1; D is unresolved. This CDR3 has 15 amino acids. The germline CDR1 and CDR2 sequences are SGHDN and FVKESK. V was cut by 4 bases and J by 3 bases, with 15 bases left in between. Here the CDR3 reads CASSPTQRGDTEAFF. The CDR3 DNA sequence: TGTGCCAGCAGCCCCACCCAGAGAGGCGACACTGAAGCTTTCTTT.